This T cell receptor beta chain was retrieved from a study of spatial heterogeneity in lung cancer (dated by TCRdb to the late 2010s). Regarding the study in general: Beta-chain transcripts were consistently detected in greater numbers than alpha-chain transcripts, which likely reflected higher beta-chain transcript abundance. In the raw uncorrected reads, each unique combination of TCR and UMI appeared on average more than ten times. The study quantitatively compared TCR alpha and beta repertoires across multiple tumor regions, matched nontumor lung and blood in non-small cell lung cancer. TCR repertoire features were related to nonsynonymous mutation counts determined by whole-exome sequencing of tumor tissue. At surgery, both alpha and beta chains were TCR-sequenced in roughly 230 tumor regions, fewer than 65 matched nontumor lung samples and a few dozen PBMC samples. General findings and caveats noted by the study authors: Confirming at a functional level the hypothesis that regional TCRs recognize regional mutations was considered to require additional single-cell paired TCR alpha and beta sequencing. Ubiquitous expanded tumor TCRs were detected in blood more often at tumor resection than at routine follow-up.

The junction carries 11 bases between V and J, which are trimmed by 4 bases and 4 bases respectively. From the germline V gene, CDR1 is SGHDT and CDR2 is YYEEEE. From cysteine to phenylalanine, the CDR3 is 13 amino acids long. Solely the CDR3 DNA is kept, with 39 bases framed from the first base. This clonotype appeared many times. The specificity of this receptor is unknown. No clone much larger than this one lies a single base away; base qualities are absent. This specimen's time point label, per the study, means: sample taken at primary tumor resection. Without any cell sorting, TCR sequencing was performed on whole RNA extracted either from tumor and nontumor lung tissue or from cryopreserved PBMC samples. Donors were 72 patients with early-stage, untreated non-small cell lung cancer from the lung TRACERx cohort. Only patients for whom sufficient RNA was available from at least two tumor regions were selected for TCR sequencing.

Libraries were built with 5' RACE. The sequencer was a NextSeq 500. In the TCR library protocol, a unique molecular identifier was attached to each TCR cDNA molecule so that PCR and sequencing errors could be corrected. The published analysis was carried out like this. Decombinator tools were used for TCR identification, UMI-based error correction and CDR3 extraction. TCRs above a frequency of 2 per 1,000, corresponding to the top 1% of the tumor frequency distribution, were defined as expanded. Rényi diversity was computed with the R vegan package after subsampling each repertoire 100 times to 5,000 TCRs. CDR3 similarity networks were built from amino acid triplet string-kernel similarity, with CDR3s being connected when pairwise similarity was above 0.82. TCRdb handled the public reads itself, with Q25 trimming in fastp and clone calling in MiXCR, and kept productive beta chains. CDR3 protein sequences are deduplicated, and each keeps its most common genes and DNA. The V and J calls here are based on TCRdb, not the publication. The sample profile shows approximately 52,000 distinct CDR3 sequences; less than 9% of them were found once. Of the sample, 2.9% falls within the top ten clones.

The V gene is TRBV5-6 and the J gene is TRBJ1-2, with the D gene not clear enough to name. Sequencing used PBMCs, obtained at surgery. This clonotype was obtained from a female donor with early-stage non-small cell lung cancer. The DNA sequence is TGTGCCAGCAGCCCCCCTCATAGCTATGGCTACACCTTC. It is translated as CASSPPHSYGYTF.